The rows below give T cell receptor beta chains drawn from one sample of a study of blood T cell repertoires in COVID-19. Libraries were prepared by immunoSEQ multiplex PCR; TCRdb keeps only in-frame clonotypes and omits some of them. Found here are tens of thousands of clones, roughly 84% of them singletons; the top ten hold roughly 1.6%. The sequenced sample was peripheral blood. These receptors came from a man aged 50 to 59 with acute or convalescent COVID-19. Each CDR3 is given with its conserved first and last residue. D genes are given only for firm matches. Part of the rows lack a size; the others show once, few, many or a class for expanded clones.

d_call: TRBD1; j_call: TRBJ1-5; clone_size: medium-sized; v_call: TRBV27; cdr3_aa: CASSLSTGTGGGGPQHF; cdr3_nt: TGTGCCAGCAGTTTATCAACCGGGACAGGTGGGGGAGGGCCCCAGCATTTT
d_call: NA; j_call: TRBJ2-3; clone_size: NA; v_call: TRBV5-1; cdr3_aa: CASSLNPVGGEWSTDTQYF; cdr3_nt: TGCGCCAGCAGCTTGAATCCAGTCGGAGGGGAATGGAGCACAGATACGCAGTATTTT
d_call: NA; j_call: TRBJ1-4; clone_size: NA; v_call: TRBV10-3; cdr3_aa: CAISGREGEKLFF; cdr3_nt: TGTGCCATCAGTGGCCGGGAGGGGGAAAAACTGTTTTTT
d_call: TRBD2; j_call: TRBJ2-2; clone_size: once; v_call: TRBV5-1; cdr3_aa: CASEGLGAGELFF; cdr3_nt: TGCGCCAGCGAGGGACTAGGGGCCGGGGAGCTGTTTTTT
d_call: TRBD2; j_call: TRBJ2-7; clone_size: NA; v_call: TRBV2; cdr3_aa: CASSGLAGVYEQYF; cdr3_nt: TGTGCCAGCAGTGGACTAGCGGGGGTCTACGAGCAGTACTTC
d_call: NA; j_call: TRBJ2-1; clone_size: NA; v_call: TRBV30; cdr3_aa: CAWSVLTSYNEQFF; cdr3_nt: TGTGCCTGGAGTGTACTTACTTCCTACAATGAGCAGTTCTTC
d_call: NA; j_call: TRBJ2-7; clone_size: NA; v_call: TRBV21-1; cdr3_aa: CASSKDSGQNFEQYF; cdr3_nt: TGTGCCAGCAGCAAAGATAGTGGACAGAACTTCGAGCAGTACTTC
d_call: NA; j_call: TRBJ1-2; clone_size: NA; v_call: TRBV24-1; cdr3_aa: CATSEGLYGYTF; cdr3_nt: TGTGCCACCAGTGAGGGCCTATATGGCTACACCTTC
d_call: NA; j_call: TRBJ1-1; clone_size: NA; v_call: TRBV6-5; cdr3_aa: CASSRERWDTEAFF; cdr3_nt: TGTGCCAGCAGTCGTGAGAGGTGGGACACTGAAGCTTTCTTT
d_call: NA; j_call: TRBJ2-5; clone_size: NA; v_call: TRBV7-9; cdr3_aa: CASSPEVTQYF; cdr3_nt: TGTGCCAGCAGCCCGGAGGTTACCCAGTACTTC
d_call: NA; j_call: TRBJ2-3; clone_size: NA; v_call: TRBV5-1; cdr3_aa: CASSLEAFTDTQYF; cdr3_nt: TGCGCCAGCAGCTTGGAAGCGTTCACAGATACGCAGTATTTT
d_call: TRBD2; j_call: TRBJ2-2; clone_size: NA; v_call: TRBV6-5; cdr3_aa: CASSPGLSYTGELFF; cdr3_nt: TGTGCCAGCAGCCCGGGACTATCGTACACCGGGGAGCTGTTTTTT
d_call: NA; j_call: TRBJ1-2; clone_size: NA; v_call: TRBV3-1/TRBV3-2; cdr3_aa: CASSQEGSLFSGYTF; cdr3_nt: TGTGCCAGCAGCCAAGAGGGCAGCCTCTTCAGCGGCTACACCTTC
d_call: TRBD2; j_call: TRBJ2-1; clone_size: NA; v_call: TRBV28; cdr3_aa: CASAGLAGNEQFF; cdr3_nt: TGTGCCAGCGCCGGACTAGCGGGCAATGAGCAGTTCTTC
d_call: TRBD1; j_call: TRBJ1-4; clone_size: NA; v_call: TRBV18; cdr3_aa: CASSSTGKSEKLFF; cdr3_nt: TGTGCCAGCTCATCGACAGGGAAGAGTGAAAAACTGTTTTTT
d_call: TRBD2; j_call: TRBJ2-1; clone_size: NA; v_call: TRBV10-3; cdr3_aa: CAISESRQAGGGYNEQFF; cdr3_nt: TGTGCCATCAGTGAGTCGAGACAAGCCGGCGGGGGCTACAATGAGCAGTTCTTC
d_call: TRBD2; j_call: TRBJ2-1; clone_size: NA; v_call: TRBV11-2; cdr3_aa: CASSPTLGTSLYNEQFF; cdr3_nt: TGTGCCAGCAGCCCAACCCTAGGGACTAGCCTATACAATGAGCAGTTCTTC
d_call: TRBD2; j_call: TRBJ2-7; clone_size: NA; v_call: TRBV5-1; cdr3_aa: CASSLESGGAFEQYF; cdr3_nt: TGCGCCAGCAGCTTGGAGAGCGGGGGGGCGTTTGAGCAGTACTTC
d_call: NA; j_call: TRBJ2-3; clone_size: NA; v_call: TRBV2; cdr3_aa: CARAEVADTQYF; cdr3_nt: TGTGCCCGCGCCGAGGTAGCAGATACGCAGTATTTT
d_call: TRBD1; j_call: TRBJ1-2; clone_size: NA; v_call: TRBV6-5; cdr3_aa: CASINTGQGYGYTF; cdr3_nt: TGTGCCAGCATTAATACGGGACAGGGCTATGGCTACACCTTC
d_call: TRBD2; j_call: TRBJ2-3; clone_size: NA; v_call: TRBV24-1; cdr3_aa: CASQPGLAGDLSTDTQYF; cdr3_nt: TGTGCCTCTCAACCGGGACTAGCGGGAGACCTAAGCACAGATACGCAGTATTTT
d_call: TRBD1; j_call: TRBJ2-1; clone_size: NA; v_call: TRBV15; cdr3_aa: CATSRGGTAYNEQFF; cdr3_nt: TGTGCCACCAGCAGAGGAGGGACAGCCTACAATGAGCAGTTCTTC
d_call: TRBD1; j_call: TRBJ2-3; clone_size: NA; v_call: TRBV6-2/TRBV6-3; cdr3_aa: CASSYSRQGEGADTQYF; cdr3_nt: TGTGCCAGCAGTTACTCCCGACAGGGGGAGGGGGCAGATACGCAGTATTTT
d_call: TRBD2; j_call: TRBJ2-6; clone_size: NA; v_call: TRBV19; cdr3_aa: CASSLSSGISPGANVLTF; cdr3_nt: TGTGCCAGTAGTCTGTCTAGCGGGATCTCCCCTGGGGCCAACGTCCTGACTTTC
d_call: TRBD2; j_call: TRBJ2-1; clone_size: NA; v_call: TRBV7-9; cdr3_aa: CASSSPTSGRDDEQFF; cdr3_nt: TGTGCCAGCAGCTCCCCGACTAGCGGGAGGGACGATGAGCAGTTCTTC
d_call: NA; j_call: TRBJ2-3; clone_size: NA; v_call: TRBV29-1; cdr3_aa: CSHPRGTDTQYF; cdr3_nt: TGCAGCCATCCACGAGGCACAGATACGCAGTATTTT
d_call: NA; j_call: TRBJ2-2; clone_size: NA; v_call: TRBV28; cdr3_aa: CASSFGLTANTGELFF; cdr3_nt: TGTGCCAGCAGTTTCGGACTAACTGCGAACACCGGGGAGCTGTTTTTT
d_call: NA; j_call: TRBJ1-6; clone_size: once; v_call: TRBV10-2; cdr3_aa: CASSESGSSPLHF; cdr3_nt: TGCGCCAGCAGTGAGTCCGGGTCATCACCCCTCCACTTT
d_call: NA; j_call: TRBJ2-1; clone_size: NA; v_call: TRBV27; cdr3_aa: CASSLSGVVYNEQFF; cdr3_nt: TGTGCCAGCAGTTTATCAGGGGTAGTCTACAATGAGCAGTTCTTC
d_call: NA; j_call: TRBJ1-3; clone_size: NA; v_call: TRBV30; cdr3_aa: CAWSARGGPGNTIYF; cdr3_nt: TGTGCCTGGAGTGCCCGGGGGGGCCCTGGAAACACCATATATTTT
d_call: TRBD2; j_call: TRBJ2-1; clone_size: NA; v_call: TRBV9; cdr3_aa: CASSPRGLSLAGAYNEQFF; cdr3_nt: TGTGCCAGCAGCCCGAGGGGGCTTTCACTAGCGGGAGCTTACAATGAGCAGTTCTTC
d_call: NA; j_call: TRBJ1-2; clone_size: NA; v_call: TRBV18; cdr3_aa: CASSPGGRDYGYTF; cdr3_nt: TGTGCCAGCTCACCCGGGGGGCGCGACTATGGCTACACCTTC
d_call: NA; j_call: TRBJ1-1; clone_size: NA; v_call: TRBV5-5; cdr3_aa: CASSLDPGGMNTEAFF; cdr3_nt: TGTGCCAGCAGCCTCGACCCGGGGGGCATGAACACTGAAGCTTTCTTT
d_call: NA; j_call: TRBJ2-3; clone_size: NA; v_call: TRBV6-2/TRBV6-3; cdr3_aa: CASSYFRETDTQYF; cdr3_nt: TGTGCCAGCAGTTACTTCCGAGAGACAGATACGCAGTATTTT
d_call: TRBD2; j_call: TRBJ2-5; clone_size: NA; v_call: TRBV7-9; cdr3_aa: CASSLVNLFSGAQETQYF; cdr3_nt: TGTGCCAGCAGCTTAGTGAATTTATTTAGCGGGGCGCAAGAGACCCAGTACTTC
d_call: TRBD2; j_call: TRBJ2-2; clone_size: once; v_call: TRBV27; cdr3_aa: CASSRAGDTGELFF; cdr3_nt: TGTGCCAGCAGTCGGGCGGGAGACACCGGGGAGCTGTTTTTT
d_call: NA; j_call: TRBJ1-3; clone_size: NA; v_call: TRBV5-6; cdr3_aa: CASSFESTVSGNTIYF; cdr3_nt: TGTGCCAGCAGCTTCGAAAGTACTGTCTCTGGAAACACCATATATTTT
d_call: NA; j_call: TRBJ1-2; clone_size: NA; v_call: TRBV28; cdr3_aa: CASTEAGDNYGYTF; cdr3_nt: TGTGCCAGCACGGAGGCGGGCGATAACTATGGCTACACCTTC
d_call: NA; j_call: TRBJ2-5; clone_size: NA; v_call: TRBV30; cdr3_aa: CAWMTSGTRHETQYF; cdr3_nt: TGTGCCTGGATGACCTCGGGGACAAGGCATGAGACCCAGTACTTC
d_call: NA; j_call: TRBJ1-5; clone_size: NA; v_call: TRBV12-5; cdr3_aa: CASGLSGDQPQHF; cdr3_nt: TGTGCTAGTGGTTTGTCAGGGGATCAGCCCCAGCATTTT
d_call: NA; j_call: TRBJ1-2; clone_size: NA; v_call: TRBV20-1; cdr3_aa: CSASRTAYVGYTF; cdr3_nt: TGCAGTGCTAGTCGGACAGCCTATGTTGGCTACACCTTC
d_call: NA; j_call: TRBJ1-5; clone_size: NA; v_call: TRBV6-1; cdr3_aa: CASSEAGGSHQPQHF; cdr3_nt: TGTGCCAGCAGTGAAGCGGGGGGTTCGCATCAGCCCCAGCATTTT
d_call: TRBD2; j_call: TRBJ2-3; clone_size: NA; v_call: TRBV9; cdr3_aa: CASSASPVKRGGTDTQYF; cdr3_nt: TGTGCCAGCAGCGCGAGCCCGGTCAAGCGGGGGGGCACAGATACGCAGTATTTT
d_call: NA; j_call: TRBJ2-3; clone_size: NA; v_call: TRBV5-1; cdr3_aa: CASQGSTDTQYF; cdr3_nt: TGCGCCAGCCAGGGAAGCACAGATACGCAGTATTTT